This T cell receptor beta chain is from a study of T cell changes during pregnancy in multiple sclerosis (dated by TCRdb to between 2018 and 2021). About the full investigation: In women with multiple sclerosis, the researchers looked at how the T cell repertoire shifted as pregnancy progressed.

As for this clone: It has no known antigen specificity. Base quality data are lacking; no much larger clone is found one base away.

V ends up 11 bases short and J 2 bases short, with an unmatched junction base count of 6. Measured from the cysteine to the phenylalanine, the CDR3 is 13 residues long. CDR3 DNA is the only sequence kept; it has 39 bases, read in frame from the first base. CDR1 and CDR2 (MNHEY, SMNVEV) derive from the germline V gene (reference sequence). Library prep was done by the immunoSEQ multiplex PCR assay. As stored in TCRdb, this immuneACCESS dataset retains in-frame rearrangements with V and J assigned. A fraction of the clones does not appear; measured against another copy, unresolved V genes explain less than half of the discrepancy, and the remainder lacks a known reason. The sample table records some 62,000 clones; over 80% of these occur just once. Clones ranked in the top ten supply less than 3% of the sample.

This receptor was obtained from a female donor in good health, enrolled as a control in a pregnancy study. This material consisted of peripheral blood, taken in the second trimester of pregnancy. The chain couples TRBV27 to TRBJ2-7; 10 central nucleotides agree with TRBD1. CDR3 loop: CASWDRGTYEQYF. The nucleotide sequence is TGTGCCTCCTGGGACAGGGGAACCTACGAGCAGTACTTC.